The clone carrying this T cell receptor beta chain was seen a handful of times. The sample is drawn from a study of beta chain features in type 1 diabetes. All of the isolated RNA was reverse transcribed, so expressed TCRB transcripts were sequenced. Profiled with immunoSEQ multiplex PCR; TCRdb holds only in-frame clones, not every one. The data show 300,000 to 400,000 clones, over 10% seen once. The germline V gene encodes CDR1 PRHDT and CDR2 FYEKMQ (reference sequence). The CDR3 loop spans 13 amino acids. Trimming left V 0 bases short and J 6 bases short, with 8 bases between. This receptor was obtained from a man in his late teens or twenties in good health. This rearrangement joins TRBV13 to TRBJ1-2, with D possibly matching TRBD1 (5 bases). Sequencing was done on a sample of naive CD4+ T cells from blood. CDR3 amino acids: CASSLGQGDGYTF. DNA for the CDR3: TGTGCCAGCAGCTTAGGCCAGGGCGATGGCTACACCTTC. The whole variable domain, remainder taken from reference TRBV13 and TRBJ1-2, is AAGVIQSPRHLIKEKRETATLKCYPIPRHDTVYWYQQGPGQDPQFLISFYEKMQSDKGSIPDRFSAQQFSDYHSELNMSSLELGDSALYFCASSLGQGDGYTFGSGTRLTVV.